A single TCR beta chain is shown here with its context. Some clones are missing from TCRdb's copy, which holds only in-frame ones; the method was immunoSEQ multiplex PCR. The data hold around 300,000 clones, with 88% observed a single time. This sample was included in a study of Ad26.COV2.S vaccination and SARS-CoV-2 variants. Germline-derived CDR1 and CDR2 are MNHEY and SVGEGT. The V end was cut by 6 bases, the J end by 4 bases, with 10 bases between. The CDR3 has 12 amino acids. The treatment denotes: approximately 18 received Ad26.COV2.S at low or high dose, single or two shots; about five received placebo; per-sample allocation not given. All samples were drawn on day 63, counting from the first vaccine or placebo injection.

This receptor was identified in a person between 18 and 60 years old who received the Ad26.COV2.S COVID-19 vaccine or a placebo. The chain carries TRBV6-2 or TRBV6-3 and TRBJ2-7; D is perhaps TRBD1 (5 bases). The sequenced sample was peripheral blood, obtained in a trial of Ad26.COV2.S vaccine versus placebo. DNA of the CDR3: TGTGCCAGCAGCCCTGACAGATACGAGCAGTACTTC. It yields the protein CASSPDRYEQYF.